Detailed here is one T cell receptor (beta chain). The antigen is unknown. PCR involved 60 Vbeta and 13 Jbeta primers. In the source study's methods: Later reanalysis found around 84 million unique TCR beta chains, approximately 11 million of them shared. Sequenced by immunoSEQ multiplex PCR; TCRdb stores in-frame clones only, minus some. That table supplies the V and J calls and clone size; D and trimming were determined from the DNA. The sample has tens of thousands of clones; about 79% are singletons. CDR3 length: 13 residues. Germline CDR1 and CDR2: SQVTM and ANQGSEA. V was cut by 5 bases and J by 2 bases, with 12 bases left in between. The sample comes from a study of cytomegalovirus exposure and HLA in healthy donors. Study-level findings and limits: Per a prior analysis, the majority of TCR beta V segments were productive roughly 87% or roughly 30% of the time. Common viral pathogens seemed to be connected with several of the most significant clusters, according to a later analysis.

The source material was PBMCs. This rearrangement joins TRBV29-1 to TRBJ1-1, with a tentative D call TRBD1 (6 bases). This clonotype originated in a woman in her thirties or forties in good health and CMV-seronegative. CDR3 residues: CSVKDSKNTEAFF. The CDR3 region has the DNA TGCAGCGTTAAGGACAGCAAAAACACTGAAGCTTTCTTT.